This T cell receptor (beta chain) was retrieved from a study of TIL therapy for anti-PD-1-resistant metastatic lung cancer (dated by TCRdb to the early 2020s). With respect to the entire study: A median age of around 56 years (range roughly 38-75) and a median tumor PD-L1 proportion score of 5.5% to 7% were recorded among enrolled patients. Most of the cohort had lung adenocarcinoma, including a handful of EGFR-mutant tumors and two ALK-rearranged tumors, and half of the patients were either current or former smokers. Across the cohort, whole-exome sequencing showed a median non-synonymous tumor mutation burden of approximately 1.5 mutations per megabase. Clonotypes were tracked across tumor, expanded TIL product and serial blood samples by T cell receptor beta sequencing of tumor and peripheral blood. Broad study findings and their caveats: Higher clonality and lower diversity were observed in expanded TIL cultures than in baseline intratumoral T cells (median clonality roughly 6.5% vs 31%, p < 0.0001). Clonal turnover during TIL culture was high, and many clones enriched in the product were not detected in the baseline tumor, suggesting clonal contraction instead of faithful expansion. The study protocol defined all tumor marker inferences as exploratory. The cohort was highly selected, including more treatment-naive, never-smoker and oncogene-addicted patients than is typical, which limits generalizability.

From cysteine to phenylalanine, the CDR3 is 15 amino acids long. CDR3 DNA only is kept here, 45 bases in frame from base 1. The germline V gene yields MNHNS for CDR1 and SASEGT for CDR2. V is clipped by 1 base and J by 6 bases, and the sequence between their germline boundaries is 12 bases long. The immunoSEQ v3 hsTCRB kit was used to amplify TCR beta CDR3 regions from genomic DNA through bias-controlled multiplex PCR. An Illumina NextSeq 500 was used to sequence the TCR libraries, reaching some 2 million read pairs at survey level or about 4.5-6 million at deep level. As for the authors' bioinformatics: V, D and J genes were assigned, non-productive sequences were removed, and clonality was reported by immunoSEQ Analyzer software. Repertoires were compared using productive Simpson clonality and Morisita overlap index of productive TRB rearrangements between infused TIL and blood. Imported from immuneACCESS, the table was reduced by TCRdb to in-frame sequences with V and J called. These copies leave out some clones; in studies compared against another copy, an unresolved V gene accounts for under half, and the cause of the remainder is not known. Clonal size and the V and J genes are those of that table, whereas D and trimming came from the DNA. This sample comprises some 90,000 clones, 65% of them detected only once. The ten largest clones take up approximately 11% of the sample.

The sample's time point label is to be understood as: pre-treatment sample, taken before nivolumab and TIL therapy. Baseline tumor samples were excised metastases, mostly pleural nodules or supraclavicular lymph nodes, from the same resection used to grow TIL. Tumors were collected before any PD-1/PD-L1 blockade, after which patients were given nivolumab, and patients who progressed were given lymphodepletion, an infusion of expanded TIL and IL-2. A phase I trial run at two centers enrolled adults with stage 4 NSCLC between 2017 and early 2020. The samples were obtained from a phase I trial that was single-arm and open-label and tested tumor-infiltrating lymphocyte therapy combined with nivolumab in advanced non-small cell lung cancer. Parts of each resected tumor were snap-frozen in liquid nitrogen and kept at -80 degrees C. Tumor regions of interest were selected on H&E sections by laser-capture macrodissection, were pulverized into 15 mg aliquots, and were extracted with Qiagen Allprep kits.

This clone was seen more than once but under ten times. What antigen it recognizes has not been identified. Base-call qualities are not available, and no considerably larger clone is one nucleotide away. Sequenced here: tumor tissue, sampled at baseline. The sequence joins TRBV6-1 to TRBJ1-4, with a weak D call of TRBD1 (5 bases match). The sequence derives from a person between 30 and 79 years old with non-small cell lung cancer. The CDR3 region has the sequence CASSEGGFVDEKLFF. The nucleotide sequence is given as TGTGCCAGCAGTGAAGGGGGGTTTGTGGATGAAAAACTGTTTTTT.